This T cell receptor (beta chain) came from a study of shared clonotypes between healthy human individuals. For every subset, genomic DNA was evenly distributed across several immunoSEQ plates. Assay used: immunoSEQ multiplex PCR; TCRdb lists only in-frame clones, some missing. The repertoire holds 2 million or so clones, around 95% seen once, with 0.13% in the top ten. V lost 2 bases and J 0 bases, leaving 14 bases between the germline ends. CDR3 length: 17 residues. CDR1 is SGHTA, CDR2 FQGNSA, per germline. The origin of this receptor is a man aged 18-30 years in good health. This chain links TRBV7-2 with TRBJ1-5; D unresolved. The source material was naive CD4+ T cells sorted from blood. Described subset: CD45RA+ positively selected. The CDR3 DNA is TGTGCCAGCAGCTTATCTCGCCTAATATATAGCAATCAGCCCCAGCATTTT. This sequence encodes CASSLSRLIYSNQPQHF.